Given below is one TCR beta chain in context. Of the isolated RNA, all was reverse transcribed, and so the sequenced material was expressed TCRB transcripts. Only in-frame clones appear in the TCRdb table, and some are missing; sequencing was by immunoSEQ multiplex PCR. The sample lists fewer than 400,000 clones, 7% to 9% occurring once. This specimen comes from a study of beta chain features in type 1 diabetes. The CDR3 covers 12 residues. The ends were cut back, 6 bases at V and 1 base at J, with 6 bases in the middle. Germline V gene sequence: CDR1 KGHSH, CDR2 LQKENI. The chain couples TRBV18 to TRBJ2-5; D ambiguous. Sequencing input: central memory CD4+ T cells from blood. This receptor was obtained from a woman younger than 35 in good health. The chain's CDR3 is CASSLLQETQYF. In nucleotides, the CDR3 is TGTGCCAGCTCGCTACTCCAAGAGACCCAGTACTTC.